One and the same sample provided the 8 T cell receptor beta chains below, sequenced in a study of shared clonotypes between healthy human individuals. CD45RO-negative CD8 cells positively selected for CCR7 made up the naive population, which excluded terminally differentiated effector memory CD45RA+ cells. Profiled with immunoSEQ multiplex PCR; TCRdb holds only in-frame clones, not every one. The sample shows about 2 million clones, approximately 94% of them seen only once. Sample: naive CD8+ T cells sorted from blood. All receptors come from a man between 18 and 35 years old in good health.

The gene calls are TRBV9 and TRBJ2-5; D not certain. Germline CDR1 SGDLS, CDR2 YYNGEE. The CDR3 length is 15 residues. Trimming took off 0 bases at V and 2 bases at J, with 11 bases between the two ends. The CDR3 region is CASSVVGRLQETQYF. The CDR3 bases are TGTGCCAGCAGCGTAGTTGGCCGCTTACAAGAGACCCAGTACTTC.

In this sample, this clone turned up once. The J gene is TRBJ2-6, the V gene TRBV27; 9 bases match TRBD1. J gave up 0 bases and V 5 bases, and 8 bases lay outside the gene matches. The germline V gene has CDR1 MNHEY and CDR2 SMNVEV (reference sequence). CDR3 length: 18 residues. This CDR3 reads CASSVAGTGNSGANVLTF. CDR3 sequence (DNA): TGTGCCAGCAGTGTCGCCGGGACAGGGAACTCTGGGGCCAACGTCCTGACTTTC.

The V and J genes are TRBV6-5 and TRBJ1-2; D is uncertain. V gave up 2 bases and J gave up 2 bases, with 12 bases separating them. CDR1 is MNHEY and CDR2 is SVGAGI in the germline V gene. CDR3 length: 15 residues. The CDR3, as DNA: TGTGCCAGCAGTTACGTGGGTCCAAGGAACTATGGCTACACCTTC. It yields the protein CASSYVGPRNYGYTF.

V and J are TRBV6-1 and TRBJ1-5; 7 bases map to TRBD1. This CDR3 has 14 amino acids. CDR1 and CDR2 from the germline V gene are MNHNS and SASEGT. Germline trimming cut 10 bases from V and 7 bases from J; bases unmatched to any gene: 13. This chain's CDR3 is CATGNRGGEQPQHF. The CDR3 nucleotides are TGTGCCACCGGAAACAGGGGAGGGGAGCAGCCCCAGCATTTT.

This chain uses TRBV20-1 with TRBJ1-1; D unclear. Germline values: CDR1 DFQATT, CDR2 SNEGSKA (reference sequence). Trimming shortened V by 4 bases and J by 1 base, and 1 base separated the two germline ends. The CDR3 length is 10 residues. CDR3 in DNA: TGCAGTGCTAAGAACACTGAAGCTTTCTTT. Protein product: CSAKNTEAFF.

This CDR3 reads CASSVDNPESNYGYTF. The CDR3 DNA is TGTGCCAGCAGCGTAGATAATCCAGAATCCAACTATGGCTACACCTTC. J is TRBJ1-2 and V is TRBV9; no reliable D call. The CDR3 is 16 amino acids. CDR1 SGDLS and CDR2 YYNGEE come from the germline V gene. Trimming took off 0 bases at V and 2 bases at J, with 14 bases between the two ends.

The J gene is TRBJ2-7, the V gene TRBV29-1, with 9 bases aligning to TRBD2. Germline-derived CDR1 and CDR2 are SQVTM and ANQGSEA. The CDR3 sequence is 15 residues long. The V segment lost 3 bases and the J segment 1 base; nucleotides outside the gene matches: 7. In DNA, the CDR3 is TGCAGCGTTGACGGGTTGACTAGCGGTTCCTACGAGCAGTACTTC. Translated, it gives CSVDGLTSGSYEQYF.

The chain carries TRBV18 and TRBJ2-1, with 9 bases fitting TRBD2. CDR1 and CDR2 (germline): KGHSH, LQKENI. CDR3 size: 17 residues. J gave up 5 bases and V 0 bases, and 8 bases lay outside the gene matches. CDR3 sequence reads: CASSPPEVAGEDNEQFF. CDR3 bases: TGTGCCAGCTCACCACCGGAGGTAGCGGGAGAAGACAATGAGCAGTTCTTC.